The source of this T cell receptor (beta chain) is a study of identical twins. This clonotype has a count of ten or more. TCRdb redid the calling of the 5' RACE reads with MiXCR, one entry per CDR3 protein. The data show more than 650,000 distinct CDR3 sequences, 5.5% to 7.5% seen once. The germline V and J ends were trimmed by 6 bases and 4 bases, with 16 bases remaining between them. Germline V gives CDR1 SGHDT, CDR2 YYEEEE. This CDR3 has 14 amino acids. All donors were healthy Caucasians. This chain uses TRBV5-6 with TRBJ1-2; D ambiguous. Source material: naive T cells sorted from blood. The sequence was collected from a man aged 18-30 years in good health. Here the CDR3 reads CASTPRDMPYGYTF. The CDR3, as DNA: TGTGCCAGCACCCCGCGTGATATGCCCTATGGCTACACCTTC.